The clone carrying this T cell receptor (beta chain) was seen only a few times. The length of the CDR3 is 13 residues. Germline V CDR1 and CDR2: SEHNR, FQNEAQ (reference sequence). Trimming took 5 bases from V and 3 from J, leaving 8 bases between them. The sample originates from a study of blood T cell repertoires in COVID-19. Study summary: The analysed material was cDNA or gDNA that came from T cells, B-cell-depleted T cells, or PBMCs.

Original processing methods: Amplified reference gene primers provided the basis for estimating nucleated cell counts. Clones were read by immunoSEQ multiplex PCR, and TCRdb kept only the in-frame ones, dropping some. That table is the source of V, J and clone size, and D and trimming were worked out from the DNA. The table has about 150,000 clones, approximately 80% seen once. The clonotype comes from a woman older than 75 with acute or convalescent COVID-19. The sample taken for sequencing was peripheral blood. The chain uses TRBV7-9 and TRBJ1-3; no definite D call. The CDR3 loop is CASSPAGGNTIYF. DNA for the CDR3: TGTGCCAGCAGCCCAGCGGGTGGAAACACCATATATTTT.